This T cell receptor (beta chain) is from a study of T cells after yellow fever vaccination. Notes on the study in general: On re-exposure, the response was weaker but peaked faster, at day 5 versus 15. A minor fraction of clonotypes spanned both CD4 and CD8 compartments. Post-booster repertoires again held most primary-vaccination clones (roughly 96% CD4, 80% to 90% CD8).

This clonotype has more than one count but fewer than ten. As yet, its antigen is unknown. Between the trimmed V and J ends, which lost 1 base and 0 bases, there was a span of 15 bases. Germline values: CDR1 KGHSH, CDR2 LQKENI. The CDR3 covers 18 residues. Each CDR3 protein is one row after TCRdb ran MiXCR on the 5' RACE reads. The table shows approximately 550,000 distinct CDR3 sequences, with 13% occurring only once. The source was PBMCs, collected on the day of the yellow fever booster vaccination. The chain recombines TRBV18 with TRBJ2-2, with D perhaps assigned TRBD1 or TRBD2 (5 bases each). The source is a man aged 25-45 years who received the YFV17D yellow fever vaccine. CDR3 bases: TGTGCCAGCTCACCACGAGCAGGGAAGGAGGCGAACACCGGGGAGCTGTTTTTT. Translating it yields CASSPRAGKEANTGELFF.